This TCR beta chain is drawn from a study of glioma-infiltrating T cells. Study results and limitations: Gliomas, especially low-grade, showed above-expected tissue-blood divergence; non-neoplastic patients showed below. Very few CDR3 sequences were shared between tissue and blood.

Amplification of TCR alpha and beta CDR3 regions from RNA used iRepertoire nested multiplex PCR. TCRdb analysed the multiplex PCR reads with MiXCR anew, one entry per CDR3 protein. The data show more than 350,000 distinct CDR3 sequences, 41% seen once. With respect to this clonotype: Its antigen is not identified.

In germline, CDR1 is MDHEN, CDR2 SYDVKM. The CDR3 runs 17 residues. After removal of 4 bases from V and 2 bases from J, the junction contained 11 bases not matched to a gene. The sample consisted of glioma tissue, nonneoplastic brain tissue, or PBMCs (not recorded which). The receptor was isolated from a human donor with low-grade glioma or glioblastoma, undergoing nonglioma brain surgery, or in good health (not recorded which). The rearrangement links TRBV28 to TRBJ2-7; 10 nucleotides line up with TRBD2. The CDR3, as DNA: TGTGCCAGCAGTTGGCCTAGGCTAGCGGGGGACCCCTACGAGCAGTACTTC. Amino acids: CASSWPRLAGDPYEQYF.